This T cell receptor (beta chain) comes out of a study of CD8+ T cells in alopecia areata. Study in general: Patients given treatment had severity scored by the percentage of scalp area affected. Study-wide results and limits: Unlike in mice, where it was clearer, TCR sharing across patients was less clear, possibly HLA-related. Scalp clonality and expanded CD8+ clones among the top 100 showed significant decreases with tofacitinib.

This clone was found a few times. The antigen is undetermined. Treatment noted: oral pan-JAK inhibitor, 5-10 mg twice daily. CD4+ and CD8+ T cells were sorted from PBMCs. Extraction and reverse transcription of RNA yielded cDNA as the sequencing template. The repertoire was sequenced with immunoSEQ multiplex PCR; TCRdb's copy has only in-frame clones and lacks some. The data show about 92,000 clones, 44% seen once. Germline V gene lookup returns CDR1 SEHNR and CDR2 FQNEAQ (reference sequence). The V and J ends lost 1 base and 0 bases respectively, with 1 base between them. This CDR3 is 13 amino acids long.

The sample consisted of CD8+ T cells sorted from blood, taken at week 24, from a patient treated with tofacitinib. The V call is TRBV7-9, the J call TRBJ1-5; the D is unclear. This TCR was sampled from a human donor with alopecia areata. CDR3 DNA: TGTGCCAGCAGCTTAGATAGCAATCAGCCCCAGCATTTT. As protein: CASSLDSNQPQHF.